The entry that follows covers one T cell receptor (beta chain) sequence. Its target is unknown. Aged about 9 to 70 years, CVID subjects averaged about 39 years old. This specimen comes from a study of T cell clonality in common variable immunodeficiency. General study points: CVID subjects shared fewer TCRbeta clones than healthy controls did. Common variable immunodeficiency TCR beta sequences reportedly had fewer deletions and N-nucleotide insertions. Links between repertoire features and CVID complications were heterogeneity-limited.

Produced via immunoSEQ multiplex PCR; TCRdb's table is partial and in-frame only. The table lists 16,000 or so clones, with no singletons. What was sequenced was peripheral blood mononuclear cells. This sequence originates from a human donor with common variable immunodeficiency.

The CDR3 sequence is CAWSIRQGVITDTQYF. CDR3 bases read: TGTGCCTGGAGTATTAGACAGGGGGTAATCACAGATACG. The V and J genes are TRBV30 and TRBJ2-3; the match to TRBD1 covers 9 bases. The sequenced fragment ends 3 residues before the CDR3 boundary, so the rest is inferred from the germline J gene. The ends lost 2 bases at V and 2 bases at J; junction bases unmatched: 8. The CDR3 covers 16 residues. Germline V gives CDR1 GTSNPN, CDR2 SVGIG (reference sequence).